This entry describes one TCR beta chain. A second PCR, run for about 7 to 11 cycles, used a sample-barcoded 5' primer plus a J-beta primer mix. TCRdb re-called the 5' RACE reads through MiXCR, storing one row per CDR3 protein. The profile shows some 1.5 million distinct CDR3 sequences, 35% to 45% of them singletons. The data stem from a study of blood T cells in healthy people across ages. Germline-derived CDR1 and CDR2 are LGHNA and YNFKEQ. The CDR3 totals 15 residues. Material for sequencing was blood. This TCR was recovered from a young woman in good health. V is TRBV4-2 and J is TRBJ2-1; D gene ambiguous. The DNA matches TRBJ2-7 better at its end, which makes the J call doubtful. The CDR3: CASCPNRSSYNEQYF. CDR3 in DNA: TGTGCCAGCTGCCCCAATCGGAGCTCCTACAATGAGCAGTACTTC.